The clone carrying this T cell receptor beta chain was observed a few times. This sample is drawn from a study of T cells in localized non-small cell lung cancer. Neighboring lung without atypia was obtained no less than 2 cm from the tumor margin. V was shortened by 5 bases and J by 0 bases, with 11 bases between the two germline ends. CDR3 length: 14 residues. In germline, CDR1 is SGHNT, CDR2 YENEEA. Clones were sequenced by immunoSEQ multiplex PCR, and TCRdb holds only the in-frame ones, with some missing. The data show 2,100 or so clones, roughly 30% seen once. The receptor's source is a male donor older than 55 with stage I squamous cell lung carcinoma. The J gene is TRBJ2-7, the V gene TRBV11-3; D unclear. Sequencing used normal lung tissue next to the tumor, obtained before any cancer treatment. CDR3 sequence (DNA): TGTGCCAGCAGCATAGGACCGACCTCCTACGAGCAGTACTTC. It yields the protein CASSIGPTSYEQYF.